The entry below describes one TCR beta chain. In germline, CDR1 is ENHRY, CDR2 SYGVKD. V lost 11 bases, J lost 5 bases, and 15 bases stayed unmatched. The length of the CDR3 is 15 residues. The sample is drawn from a study of blood T cell repertoires in COVID-19. Overall study: T cells, B-cell-depleted T cells, or PBMCs provided the cDNA or gDNA that served as material.

Using immunoSEQ multiplex PCR, the repertoire was profiled, and TCRdb retains in-frame clones only, with some absent. The sample has about 100,000 clones, roughly 90% seen once. The chain recombines TRBV10-3 with TRBJ2-7; 10 bases are shared with TRBD2. This sequence was found in a human donor in a cohort sampled during active COVID-19. The sample taken for sequencing was peripheral blood. CDR3 bases: TGTGCCGCCGGAATGGCTAGCGGGAGTTTCCACGAGCAGTACTTC. Translation gives CAAGMASGSFHEQYF.